The sequence of this TCR beta chain was determined in a study of shared clonotypes between healthy human individuals. General study results and limits: Clonotype sharing across several donors was observed for around 5% of naive CD4 clonotypes. The donor pool, a small one, limited the genetic and exposure-history diversity represented.

Losses at the gene ends were 0 bases for V and 3 bases for J; bases not matched to a gene: 1. Germline CDR1 and CDR2: PRHDT and FYEKMQ (reference sequence). CDR3 length: 15 amino acids. Of note for this clone: Its antigen remains unknown. This same CDR3 is encoded by further DNA sequences in the sample.

Here immunoSEQ multiplex PCR was the method, and the copy in TCRdb shows in-frame clones only, minus some. The data show about 2 million clones, with approximately 94% seen just once and roughly 1% held by the top ten. CD8 cells regarded as naive lacked CD45RO, were positively chosen for CCR7, and omitted terminally differentiated effector memory CD45RA+ cells. Sequencing input: naive CD8+ T cells sorted from blood. The clonotype was recovered from a man between 18 and 29 years old in good health. V usage is TRBV13 and J usage is TRBJ2-5; 10 bases are a match to TRBD2. CDR3: CASSLGLAGEETQYF. The CDR3 region has the DNA TGTGCCAGCAGCTTAGGCCTAGCGGGGGAAGAGACCCAGTACTTC.